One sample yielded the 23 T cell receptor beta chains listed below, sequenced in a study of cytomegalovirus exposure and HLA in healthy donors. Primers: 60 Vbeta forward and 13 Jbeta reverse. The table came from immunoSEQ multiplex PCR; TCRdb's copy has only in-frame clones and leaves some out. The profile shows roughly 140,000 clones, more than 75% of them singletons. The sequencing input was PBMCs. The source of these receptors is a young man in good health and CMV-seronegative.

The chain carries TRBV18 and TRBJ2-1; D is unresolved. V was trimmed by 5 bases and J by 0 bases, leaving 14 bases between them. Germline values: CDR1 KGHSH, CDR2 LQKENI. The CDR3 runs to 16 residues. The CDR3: CASSTRLDSSYNEQFF. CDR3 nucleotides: TGTGCCAGCTCAACCCGACTGGATAGCTCCTACAATGAGCAGTTCTTC.

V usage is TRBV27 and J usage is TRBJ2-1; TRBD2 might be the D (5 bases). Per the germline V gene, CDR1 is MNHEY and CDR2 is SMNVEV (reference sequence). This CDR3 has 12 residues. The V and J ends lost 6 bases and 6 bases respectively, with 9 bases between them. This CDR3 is CASRTNSNEQFF. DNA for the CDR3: TGTGCCAGCAGGACTAACTCCAATGAGCAGTTCTTC.

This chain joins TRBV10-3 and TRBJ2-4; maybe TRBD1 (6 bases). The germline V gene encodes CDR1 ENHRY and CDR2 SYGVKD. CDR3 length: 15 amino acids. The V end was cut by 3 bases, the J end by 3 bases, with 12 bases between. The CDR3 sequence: CAISDTGSNKNIQYF. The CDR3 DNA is TGTGCCATCAGTGACACAGGGTCGAACAAAAACATTCAGTACTTC.

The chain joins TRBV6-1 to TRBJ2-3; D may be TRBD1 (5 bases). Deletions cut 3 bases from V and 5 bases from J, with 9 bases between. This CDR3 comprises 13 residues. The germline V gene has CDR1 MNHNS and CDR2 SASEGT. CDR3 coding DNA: TGTGCCAGCAGTGACCCCAGGGAAGATACGCAGTATTTT. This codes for CASSDPREDTQYF.

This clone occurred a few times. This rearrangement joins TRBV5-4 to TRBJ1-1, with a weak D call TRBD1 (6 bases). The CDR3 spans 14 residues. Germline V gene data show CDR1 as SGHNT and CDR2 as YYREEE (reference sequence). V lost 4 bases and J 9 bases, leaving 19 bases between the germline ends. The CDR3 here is CASSLDSGAGQAFF. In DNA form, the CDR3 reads TGTGCCAGCAGCCTTGACTCAGGGGCGGGTCAAGCTTTCTTT.

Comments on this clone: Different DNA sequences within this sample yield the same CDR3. The CDR3 DNA reads TGTGCCTGGAGTGTGGGGGGGAATCAGCCCCAGCATTTT. Protein product: CAWSVGGNQPQHF. This chain joins TRBV30 and TRBJ1-5; possibly TRBD1 for D (5 bases). Germline V gene data show CDR1 as GTSNPN and CDR2 as SVGIG (reference sequence). The CDR3 consists of 13 residues. With 0 bases removed from V and 4 bases from J, the gap between germline ends came to 7 bases.

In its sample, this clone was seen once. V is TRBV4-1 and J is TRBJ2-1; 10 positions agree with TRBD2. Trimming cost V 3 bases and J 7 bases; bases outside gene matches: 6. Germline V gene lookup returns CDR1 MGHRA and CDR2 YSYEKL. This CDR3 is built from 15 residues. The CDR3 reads CASSQSGGAWNEQFF. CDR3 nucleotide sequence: TGCGCCAGCAGCCAGAGCGGGGGGGCCTGGAATGAGCAGTTCTTC.

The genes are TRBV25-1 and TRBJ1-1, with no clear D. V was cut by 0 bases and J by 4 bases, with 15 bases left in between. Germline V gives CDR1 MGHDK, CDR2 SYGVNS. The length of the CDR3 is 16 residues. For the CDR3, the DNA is TGTGCCAGCAGTGAATACTGGGCCGCGCGGGGCACTGAAGCTTTCTTT. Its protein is CASSEYWAARGTEAFF. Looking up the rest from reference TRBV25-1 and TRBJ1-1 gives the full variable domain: EADIYQTPRYLVIGTGKKITLECSQTMGHDKMYWYQQDPGMELHLIHYSYGVNSTEKGDLSSESTVSRIRTEHFPLTLESARPSHTSQYLCASSEYWAARGTEAFFGQGTRLTVV.

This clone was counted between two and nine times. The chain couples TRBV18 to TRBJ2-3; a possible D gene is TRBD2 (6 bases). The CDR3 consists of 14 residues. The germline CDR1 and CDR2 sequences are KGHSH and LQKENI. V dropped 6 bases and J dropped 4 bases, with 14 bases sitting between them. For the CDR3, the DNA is TGTGCCAGCTCGCGGCGGGGAGCCGCAGATACGCAGTATTTT. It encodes CASSRRGAADTQYF.

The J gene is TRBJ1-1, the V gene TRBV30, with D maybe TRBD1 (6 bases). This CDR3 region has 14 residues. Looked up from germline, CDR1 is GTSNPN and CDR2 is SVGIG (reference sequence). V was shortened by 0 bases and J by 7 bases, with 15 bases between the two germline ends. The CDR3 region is CAWSVLGGQGEAFF. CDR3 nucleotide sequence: TGTGCCTGGAGTGTTTTGGGGGGGCAGGGTGAAGCTTTCTTT.

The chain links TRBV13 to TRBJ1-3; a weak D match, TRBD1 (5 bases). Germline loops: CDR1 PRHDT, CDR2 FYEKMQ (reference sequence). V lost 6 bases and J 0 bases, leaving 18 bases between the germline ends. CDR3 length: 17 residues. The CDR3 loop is CASSSDQGQSSGNTIYF. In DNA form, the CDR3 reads TGTGCCAGCAGTTCAGACCAGGGTCAGAGCTCTGGAAACACCATATATTTT.

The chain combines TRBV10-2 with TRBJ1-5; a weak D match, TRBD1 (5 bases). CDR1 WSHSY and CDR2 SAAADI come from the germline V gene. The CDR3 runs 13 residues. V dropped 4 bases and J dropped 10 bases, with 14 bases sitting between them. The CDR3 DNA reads TGCGCCAGCAGTGTGGGTCGGGGGGAACCCCAGCATTTT. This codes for CASSVGRGEPQHF.

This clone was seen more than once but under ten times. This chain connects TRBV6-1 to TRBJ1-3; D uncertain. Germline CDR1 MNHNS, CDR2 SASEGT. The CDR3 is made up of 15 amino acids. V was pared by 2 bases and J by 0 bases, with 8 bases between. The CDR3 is CASSEIGSSGNTIYF. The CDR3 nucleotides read TGTGCCAGCAGTGAAATAGGGAGCTCTGGAAACACCATATATTTT.

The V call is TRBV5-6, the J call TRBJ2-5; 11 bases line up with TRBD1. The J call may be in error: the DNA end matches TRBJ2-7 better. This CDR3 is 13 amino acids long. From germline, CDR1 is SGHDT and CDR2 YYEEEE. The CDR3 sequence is CASSPGQGDEQYF. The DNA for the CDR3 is TGTGCCAGCAGTCCGGGACAGGGGGACGAGCAGTACTTC.

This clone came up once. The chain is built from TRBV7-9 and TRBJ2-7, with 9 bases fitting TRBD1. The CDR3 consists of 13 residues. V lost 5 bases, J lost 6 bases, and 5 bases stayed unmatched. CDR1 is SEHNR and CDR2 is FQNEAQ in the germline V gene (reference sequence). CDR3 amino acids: CASSIGQGFEQYF. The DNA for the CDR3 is TGTGCCAGCAGCATCGGACAGGGGTTCGAGCAGTACTTC. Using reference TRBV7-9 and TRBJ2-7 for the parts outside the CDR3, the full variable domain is DTGVSQNPRHKITKRGQNVTFRCDPISEHNRLYWYRQTLGQGPEFLTYFQNEAQLEKSRLLSDRFSAERPKGSFSTLEIQRTEQGDSAMYLCASSIGQGFEQYFGPGTRLTVT.

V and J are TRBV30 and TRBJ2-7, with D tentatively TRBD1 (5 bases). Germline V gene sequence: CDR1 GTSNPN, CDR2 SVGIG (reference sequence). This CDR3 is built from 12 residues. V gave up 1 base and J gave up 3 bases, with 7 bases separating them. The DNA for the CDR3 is TGTGCCTGGAGTGCCCAGGGCTACGAGCAGTACTTC. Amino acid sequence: CAWSAQGYEQYF.

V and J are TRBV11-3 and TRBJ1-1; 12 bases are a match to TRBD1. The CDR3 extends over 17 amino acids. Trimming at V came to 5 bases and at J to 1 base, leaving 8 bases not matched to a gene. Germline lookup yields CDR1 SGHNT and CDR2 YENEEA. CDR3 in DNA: TGTGCCAGCAGCAACCGGGACAGGGGGCTCACGAACACTGAAGCTTTCTTT. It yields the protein CASSNRDRGLTNTEAFF.

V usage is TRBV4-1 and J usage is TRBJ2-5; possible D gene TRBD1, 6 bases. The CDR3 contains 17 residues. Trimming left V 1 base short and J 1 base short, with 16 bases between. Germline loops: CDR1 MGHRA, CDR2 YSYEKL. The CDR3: CASSQVHIGTLQETQYF. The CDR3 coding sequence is TGCGCCAGCAGCCAAGTTCATATAGGGACACTCCAAGAGACCCAGTACTTC.

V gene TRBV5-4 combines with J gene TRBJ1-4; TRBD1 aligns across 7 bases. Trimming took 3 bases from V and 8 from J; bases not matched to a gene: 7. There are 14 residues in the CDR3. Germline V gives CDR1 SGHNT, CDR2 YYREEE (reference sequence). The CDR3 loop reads CASSSGTEREKLFF. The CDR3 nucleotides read TGTGCCAGCAGCTCTGGGACAGAAAGGGAAAAACTGTTTTTT.

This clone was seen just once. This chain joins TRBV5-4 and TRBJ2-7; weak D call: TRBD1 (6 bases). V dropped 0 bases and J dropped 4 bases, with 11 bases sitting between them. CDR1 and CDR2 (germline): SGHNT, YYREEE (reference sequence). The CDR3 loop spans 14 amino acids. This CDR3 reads CASSLGQGNYEQYF. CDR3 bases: TGTGCCAGCAGCTTGGGGCAGGGGAATTACGAGCAGTACTTC. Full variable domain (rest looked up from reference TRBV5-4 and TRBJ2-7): ETGVTQSPTHLIKTRGQQVTLRCSSQSGHNTVSWYQQALGQGPQFIFQYYREEENGRGNFPPRFSGLQFPNYSSELNVNALELDDSALYLCASSLGQGNYEQYFGPGTRLTVT.

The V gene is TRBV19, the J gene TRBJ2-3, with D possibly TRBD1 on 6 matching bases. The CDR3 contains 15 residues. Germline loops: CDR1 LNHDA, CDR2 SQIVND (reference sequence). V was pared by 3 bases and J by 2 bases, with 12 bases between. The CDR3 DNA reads TGTGCCAGTAGTATTCGGACAGCAGACACAGATACGCAGTATTTT. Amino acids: CASSIRTADTDTQYF.

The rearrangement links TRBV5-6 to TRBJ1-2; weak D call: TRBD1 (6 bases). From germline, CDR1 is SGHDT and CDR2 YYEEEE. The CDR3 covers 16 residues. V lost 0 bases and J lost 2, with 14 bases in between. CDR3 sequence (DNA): TGTGCCAGCAGCTTGGGAGGTGGGGGCACCAACTATGGCTACACCTTC. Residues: CASSLGGGGTNYGYTF.

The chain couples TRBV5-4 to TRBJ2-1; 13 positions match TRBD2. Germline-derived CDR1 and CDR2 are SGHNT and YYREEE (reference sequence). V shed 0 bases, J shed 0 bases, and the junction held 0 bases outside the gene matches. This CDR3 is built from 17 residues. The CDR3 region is CASSLGTSGSSYNEQFF. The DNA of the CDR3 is TGTGCCAGCAGCTTGGGGACTAGCGGGAGCTCCTACAATGAGCAGTTCTTC. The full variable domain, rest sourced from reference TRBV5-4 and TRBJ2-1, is ETGVTQSPTHLIKTRGQQVTLRCSSQSGHNTVSWYQQALGQGPQFIFQYYREEENGRGNFPPRFSGLQFPNYSSELNVNALELDDSALYLCASSLGTSGSSYNEQFFGPGTRLTVL.